This entry is about one T cell receptor (beta chain). Relative to the germline gene, one junction end is altered; a read error may explain this. This record comes from a study of blood T cell repertoires in COVID-19. Study as a whole: The samples span acute and convalescent COVID-19 from the United States, Italy and Spain. PBMCs, B-cell-depleted T cells, or T cells were the source of the cDNA or gDNA that made up the material.

Authors' data handling: Amplified reference gene primers provided the basis for estimating nucleated cell counts. Repertoires were generated with immunoSEQ multiplex PCR, while TCRdb's copy carries only in-frame clones and drops some. V and J calls and clone size come straight from that table; D and trimming were deduced from the DNA. This table has roughly 79,000 clones, 82% appearing once. This CDR3 has 14 residues. From germline, CDR1 is KGHDR and CDR2 SFDVKD. The source is a human donor in a cohort sampled during active COVID-19. The sequencing input was peripheral blood. This sequence joins TRBV24-1 and TRBJ1-1; 7 nucleotides line up with TRBD1. CDR3: CATGDYRGSTEAFF. Here the CDR3 DNA reads TGTGCCACCGGTGATTACAGGGGAAGCACTGAAGCTTTCTTT.